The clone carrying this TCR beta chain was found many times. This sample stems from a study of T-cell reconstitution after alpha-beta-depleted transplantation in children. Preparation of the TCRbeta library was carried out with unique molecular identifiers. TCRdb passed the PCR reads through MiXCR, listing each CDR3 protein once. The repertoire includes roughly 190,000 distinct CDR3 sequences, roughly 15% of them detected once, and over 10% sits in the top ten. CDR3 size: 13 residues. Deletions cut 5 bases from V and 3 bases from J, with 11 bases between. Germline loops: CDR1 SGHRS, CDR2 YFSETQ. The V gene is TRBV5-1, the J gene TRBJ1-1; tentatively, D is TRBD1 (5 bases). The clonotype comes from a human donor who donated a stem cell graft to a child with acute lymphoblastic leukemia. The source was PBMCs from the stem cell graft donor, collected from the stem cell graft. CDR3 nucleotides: TGCGCCAGCAGGTCTCGGGGGTACACTGAAGCTTTCTTT. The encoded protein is CASRSRGYTEAFF.